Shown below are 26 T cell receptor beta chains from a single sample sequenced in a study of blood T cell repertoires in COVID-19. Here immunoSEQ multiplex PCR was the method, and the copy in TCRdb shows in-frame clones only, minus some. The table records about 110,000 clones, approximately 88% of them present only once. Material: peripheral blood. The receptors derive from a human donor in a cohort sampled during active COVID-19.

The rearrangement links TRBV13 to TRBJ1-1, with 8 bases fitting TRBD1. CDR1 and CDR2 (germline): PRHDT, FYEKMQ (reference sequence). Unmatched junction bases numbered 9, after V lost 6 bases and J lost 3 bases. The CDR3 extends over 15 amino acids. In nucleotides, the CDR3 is TGTGCCAGCAGAGGACGGGACAGGCTCTACACTGAAGCTTTCTTT. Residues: CASRGRDRLYTEAFF.

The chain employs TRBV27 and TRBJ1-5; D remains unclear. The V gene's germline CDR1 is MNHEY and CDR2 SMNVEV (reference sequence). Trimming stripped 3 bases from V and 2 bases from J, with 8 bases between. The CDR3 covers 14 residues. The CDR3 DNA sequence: TGTGCCAGCAGTTTCTTCCCCGGCAATCAGCCCCAGCATTTT. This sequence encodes CASSFFPGNQPQHF.

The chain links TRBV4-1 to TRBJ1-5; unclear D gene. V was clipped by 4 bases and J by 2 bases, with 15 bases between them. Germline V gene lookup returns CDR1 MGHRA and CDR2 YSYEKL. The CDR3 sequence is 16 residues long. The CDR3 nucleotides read TGCGCCAGCAGCCCCGGTGCGGGGAAGGGCAATCAGCCCCAGCATTTT. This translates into CASSPGAGKGNQPQHF.

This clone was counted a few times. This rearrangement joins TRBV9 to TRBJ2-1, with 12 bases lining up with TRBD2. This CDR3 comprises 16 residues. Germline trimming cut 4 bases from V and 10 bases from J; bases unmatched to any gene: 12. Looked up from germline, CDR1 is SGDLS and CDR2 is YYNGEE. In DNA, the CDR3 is TGTGCCAGCAGCTCAGGACTAGCGGGGTCTTCACGGGAGCAGTTCTTC. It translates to CASSSGLAGSSREQFF.

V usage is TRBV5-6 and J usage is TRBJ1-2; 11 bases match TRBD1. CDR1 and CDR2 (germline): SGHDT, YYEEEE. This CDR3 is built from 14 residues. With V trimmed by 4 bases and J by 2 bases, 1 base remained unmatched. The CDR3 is CASSGDRGNYGYTF. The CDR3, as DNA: TGTGCCAGCAGCGGGGACAGGGGGAACTATGGCTACACCTTC.

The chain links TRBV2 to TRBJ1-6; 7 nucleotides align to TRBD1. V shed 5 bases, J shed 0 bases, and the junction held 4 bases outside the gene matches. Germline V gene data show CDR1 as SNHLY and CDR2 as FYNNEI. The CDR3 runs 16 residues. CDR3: CASSQDRSSYNSPLHF. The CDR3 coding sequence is TGTGCCAGCAGTCAGGACAGGAGCTCCTATAATTCACCCCTCCACTTT.

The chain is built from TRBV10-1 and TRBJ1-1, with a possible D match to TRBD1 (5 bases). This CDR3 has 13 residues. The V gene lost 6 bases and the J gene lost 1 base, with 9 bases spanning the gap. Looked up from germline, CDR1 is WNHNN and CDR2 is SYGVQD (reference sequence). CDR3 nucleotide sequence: TGCGCCAGCAGCTCCGGACAGAACACTGAAGCTTTCTTT. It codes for CASSSGQNTEAFF.

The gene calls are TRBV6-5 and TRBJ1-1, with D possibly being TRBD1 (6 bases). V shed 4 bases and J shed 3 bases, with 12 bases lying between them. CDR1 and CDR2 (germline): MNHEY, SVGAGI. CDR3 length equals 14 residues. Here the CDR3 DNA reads TGTGCCAGCAGTTCCACGGGGGGCTACACTGAAGCTTTCTTT. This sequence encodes CASSSTGGYTEAFF.

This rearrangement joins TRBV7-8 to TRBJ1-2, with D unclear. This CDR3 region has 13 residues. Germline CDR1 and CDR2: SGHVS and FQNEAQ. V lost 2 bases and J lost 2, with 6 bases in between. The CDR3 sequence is CASSLRGNYGYTF. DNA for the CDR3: TGTGCCAGCAGCTTAAGAGGGAACTATGGCTACACCTTC. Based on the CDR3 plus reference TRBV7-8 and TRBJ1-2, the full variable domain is GAGVSQSPRYKVAKRGQDVALRCDPISGHVSLFWYQQALGQGPEFLTYFQNEAQLDKSGLPSDRFFAERPEGSVSTLKIQRTQQEDSAVYLCASSLRGNYGYTFGSGTRLTVV.

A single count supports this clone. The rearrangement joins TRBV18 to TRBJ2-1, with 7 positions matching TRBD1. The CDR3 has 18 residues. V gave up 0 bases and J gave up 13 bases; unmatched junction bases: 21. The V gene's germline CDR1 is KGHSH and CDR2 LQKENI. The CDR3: CASSPPPSTGKTGLDQFF. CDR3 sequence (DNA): TGTGCCAGCTCACCACCACCATCGACAGGGAAAACAGGGCTTGATCAGTTCTTC.

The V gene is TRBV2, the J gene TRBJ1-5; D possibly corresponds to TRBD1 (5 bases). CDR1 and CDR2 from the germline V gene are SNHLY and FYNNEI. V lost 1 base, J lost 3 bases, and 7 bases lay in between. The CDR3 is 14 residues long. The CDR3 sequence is CASSEDRFNQPQHF. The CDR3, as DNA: TGTGCCAGCAGTGAAGACAGGTTCAATCAGCCCCAGCATTTT.

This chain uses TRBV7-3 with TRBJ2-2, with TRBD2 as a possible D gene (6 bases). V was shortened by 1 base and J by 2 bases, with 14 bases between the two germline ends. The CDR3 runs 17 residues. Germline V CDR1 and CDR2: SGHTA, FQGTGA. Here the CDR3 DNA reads TGTGCCAGCAGCTTAATCGGCGGGACGGCCAACACCGGGGAGCTGTTTTTT. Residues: CASSLIGGTANTGELFF.

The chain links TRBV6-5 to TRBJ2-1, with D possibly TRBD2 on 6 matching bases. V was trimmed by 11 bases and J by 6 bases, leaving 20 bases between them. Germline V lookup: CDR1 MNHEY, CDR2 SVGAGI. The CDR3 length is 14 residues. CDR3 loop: CACTEAAGANEQFF. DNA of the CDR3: TGTGCCTGCACGGAGGCAGCGGGTGCCAATGAGCAGTTCTTC.

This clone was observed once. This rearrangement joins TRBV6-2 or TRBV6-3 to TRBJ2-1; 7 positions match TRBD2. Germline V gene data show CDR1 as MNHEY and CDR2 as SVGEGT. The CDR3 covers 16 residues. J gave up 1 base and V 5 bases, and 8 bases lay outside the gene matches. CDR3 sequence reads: CASSIPPSGSYNEQFF. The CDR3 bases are TGTGCCAGCAGTATTCCACCTAGCGGATCCTACAATGAGCAGTTCTTC.

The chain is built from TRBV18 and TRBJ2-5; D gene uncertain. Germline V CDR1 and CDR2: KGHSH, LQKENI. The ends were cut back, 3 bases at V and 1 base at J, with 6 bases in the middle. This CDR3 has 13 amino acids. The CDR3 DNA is TGTGCCAGCTCACCGACACGCCAAGAGACCCAGTACTTC. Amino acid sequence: CASSPTRQETQYF.

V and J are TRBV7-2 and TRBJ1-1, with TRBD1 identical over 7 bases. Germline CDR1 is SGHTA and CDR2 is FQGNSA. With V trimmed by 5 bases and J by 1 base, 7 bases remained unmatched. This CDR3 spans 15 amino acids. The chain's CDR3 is CASSPGGTPNTEAFF. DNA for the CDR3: TGTGCCAGCAGCCCAGGGGGGACACCGAACACTGAAGCTTTCTTT.

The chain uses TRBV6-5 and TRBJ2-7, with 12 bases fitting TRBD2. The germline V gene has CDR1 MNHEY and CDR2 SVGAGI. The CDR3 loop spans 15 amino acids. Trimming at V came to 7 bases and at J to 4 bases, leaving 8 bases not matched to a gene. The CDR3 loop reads CASTITSGGSYEQYF. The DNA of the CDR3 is TGTGCCAGCACCATAACTAGCGGGGGGAGTTACGAGCAGTACTTC.

CDR3 nucleotide sequence: TGCAGCGTTGAACCCGGGACAGTATATGGCTACACCTTC. Its protein product is CSVEPGTVYGYTF. This rearrangement joins TRBV29-1 to TRBJ1-2, with 7 bases lining up with TRBD1. The CDR3 has 13 amino acids. The V and J ends lost 2 bases and 5 bases, in that order; junction bases with no gene match: 5. Germline assignment: CDR1 SQVTM and CDR2 ANQGSEA.

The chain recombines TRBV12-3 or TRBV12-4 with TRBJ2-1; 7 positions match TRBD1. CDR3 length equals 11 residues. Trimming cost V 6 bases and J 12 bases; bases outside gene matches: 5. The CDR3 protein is CASSSDRAQFF. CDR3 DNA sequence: TGTGCCAGCAGCTCTGACAGGGCGCAGTTCTTC.

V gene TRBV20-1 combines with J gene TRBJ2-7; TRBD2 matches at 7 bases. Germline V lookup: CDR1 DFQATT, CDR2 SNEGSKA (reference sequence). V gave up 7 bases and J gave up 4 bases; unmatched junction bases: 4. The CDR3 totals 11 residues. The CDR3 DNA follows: TGCAGTGTTCCTAGCGGTTACGAGCAGTACTTC. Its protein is CSVPSGYEQYF.

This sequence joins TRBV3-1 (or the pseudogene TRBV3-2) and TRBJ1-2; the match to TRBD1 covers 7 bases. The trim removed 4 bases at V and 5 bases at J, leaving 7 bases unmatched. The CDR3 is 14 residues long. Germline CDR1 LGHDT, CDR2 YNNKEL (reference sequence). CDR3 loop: CASSPLGGLYGYTF. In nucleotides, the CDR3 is TGTGCCAGCAGCCCGTTAGGGGGCTTGTATGGCTACACCTTC.

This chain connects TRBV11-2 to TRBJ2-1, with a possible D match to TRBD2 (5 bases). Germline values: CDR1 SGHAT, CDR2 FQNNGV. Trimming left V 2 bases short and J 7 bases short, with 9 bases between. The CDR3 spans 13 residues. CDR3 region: CASSLSERNEQFF. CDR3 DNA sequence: TGTGCCAGCAGCTTATCCGAGCGGAATGAGCAGTTCTTC.

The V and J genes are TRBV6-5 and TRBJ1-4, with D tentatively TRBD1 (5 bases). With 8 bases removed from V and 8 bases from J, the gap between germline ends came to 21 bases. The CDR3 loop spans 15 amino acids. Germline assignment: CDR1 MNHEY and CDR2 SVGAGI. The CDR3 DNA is TGTGCCAGCGGGGCTCGGGAGGGGCGGAGGGAAAAACTGTTTTTT. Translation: CASGAREGRREKLFF.

The CDR3 loop reads CATSEGLVTGELFF. In DNA form, the CDR3 reads TGTGCCACCAGTGAAGGACTAGTCACCGGGGAGCTGTTTTTT. The chain joins TRBV24-1 to TRBJ2-2; 7 bases are a match to TRBD2. Germline V gives CDR1 KGHDR, CDR2 SFDVKD. V gave up 4 bases and J gave up 4 bases; unmatched junction bases: 2. This CDR3 is 14 amino acids long.

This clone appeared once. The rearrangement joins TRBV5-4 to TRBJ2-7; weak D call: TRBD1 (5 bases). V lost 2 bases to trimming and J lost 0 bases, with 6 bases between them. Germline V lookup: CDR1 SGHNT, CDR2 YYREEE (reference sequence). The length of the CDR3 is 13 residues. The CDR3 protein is CASSFRGSYEQYF. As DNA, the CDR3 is TGTGCCAGCAGCTTTAGGGGCTCCTACGAGCAGTACTTC.

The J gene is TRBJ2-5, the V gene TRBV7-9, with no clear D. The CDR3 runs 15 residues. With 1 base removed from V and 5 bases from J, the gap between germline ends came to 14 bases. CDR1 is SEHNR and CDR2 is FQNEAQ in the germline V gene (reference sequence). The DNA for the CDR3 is TGTGCCAGCAGCTTAGTGTCGACATCCCGGGAGACCCAGTACTTC. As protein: CASSLVSTSRETQYF.